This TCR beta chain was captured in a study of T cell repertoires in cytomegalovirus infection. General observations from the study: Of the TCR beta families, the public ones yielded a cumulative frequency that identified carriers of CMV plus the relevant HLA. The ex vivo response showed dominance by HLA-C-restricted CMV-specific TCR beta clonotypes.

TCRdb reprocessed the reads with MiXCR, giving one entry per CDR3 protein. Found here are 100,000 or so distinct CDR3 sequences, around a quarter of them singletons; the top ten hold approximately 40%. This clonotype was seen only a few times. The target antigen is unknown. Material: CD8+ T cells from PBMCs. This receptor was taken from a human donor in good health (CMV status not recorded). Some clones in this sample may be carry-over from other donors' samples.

The CDR3 DNA follows: TGTGCCAGCAGCGATTGGACAGGGGCTAGCACAGATACGCAGTATTTT. Residues: CASSDWTGASTDTQYF. V and J are TRBV7-9 and TRBJ2-3; 9 bases are a match to TRBD1. There are 16 residues in the CDR3. Germline CDR1 and CDR2: SEHNR and FQNEAQ (reference sequence). With 5 bases clipped from V and 0 bases from J, the junction kept 6 bases outside the gene matches.